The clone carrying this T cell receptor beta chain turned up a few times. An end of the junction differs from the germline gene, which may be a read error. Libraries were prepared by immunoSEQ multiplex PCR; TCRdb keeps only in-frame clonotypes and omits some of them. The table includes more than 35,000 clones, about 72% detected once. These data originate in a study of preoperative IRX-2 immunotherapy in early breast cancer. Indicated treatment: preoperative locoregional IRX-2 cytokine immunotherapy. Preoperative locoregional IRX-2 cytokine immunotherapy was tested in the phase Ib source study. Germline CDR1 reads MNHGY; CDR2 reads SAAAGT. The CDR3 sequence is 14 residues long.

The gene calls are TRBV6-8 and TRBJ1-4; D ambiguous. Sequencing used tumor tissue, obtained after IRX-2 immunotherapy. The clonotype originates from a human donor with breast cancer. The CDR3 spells CASKEGSGREKLFF. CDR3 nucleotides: TGTGCTAGCAAGGAGGGATCGGGTCGGGAAAAACTGTTTTTT.